This TCR beta chain was retrieved from a study of T-cell reconstitution after alpha-beta-depleted transplantation in children. Study-wide findings and caveats: Surviving thymic progenitors and recipient T cells were the source of high TCRbeta diversity at day 60 in some patients. Several hundred expanded graft clones reportedly were the source of alpha-beta T cells about two months after transplant. At the one-year point after transplant, T-cell counts and TCRbeta diversity were found to come mostly from T cells that had been newly produced.

Unique molecular identifiers were used to barcode this TCRbeta library. TCRdb re-called the PCR reads with MiXCR, one entry per CDR3 protein. Seen here are about 340,000 distinct CDR3 sequences, 15% to 20% observed once, and the top ten hold around two fifths. Concerning this clonotype itself: The target antigen is unknown.

V was shortened by 3 bases and J by 0 bases, with 21 bases between the two germline ends. Germline CDR1 MGHRA, CDR2 YSYEKL. This CDR3 region has 19 residues. The material sequenced was PBMCs, mostly from graft donor cells, taken 360 days after TCRalphabeta/CD19-depleted stem cell transplant. The receptor was derived from a male patient aged 2 to 10 who had a stem cell transplant for acute lymphoblastic leukemia, so the T cells may come from the graft donor. The rearrangement joins TRBV4-1 to TRBJ2-1; possibly TRBD2 for D (6 bases). The CDR3 DNA sequence: TGCGCCAGCAGCCAGGGGGGACTGGGTATACAAAGCTCCTACAATGAGCAGTTCTTC. Its protein product is CASSQGGLGIQSSYNEQFF.